The 20 T cell receptor beta chains reported below all come from one sample, sequenced in a study of T cells in Graves' hyperthyroidism and ophthalmopathy. RNA transcripts provided the source from which TCR beta CDR3 regions were amplified. The HTBI primer set drove a first-round RT-PCR of the TCR CDR3. TCRdb re-called the multiplex PCR reads through MiXCR, storing one row per CDR3 protein. The sample lists hundreds of thousands of distinct CDR3 sequences, approximately 13% seen once, with roughly 24% in the top ten. The sequenced material came from blood. The receptors originated from a woman aged 25 to 39 with Graves' hyperthyroidism.

This clonotype was detected many times. This CDR3 reads CASSFGRELQYF. The CDR3 DNA reads TGTGCCAGCAGTTTTGGCCGAGAGCTCCAGTACTTC. The chain carries TRBV28 and TRBJ2-5; D not resolved. Germline CDR1 is MDHEN and CDR2 is SYDVKM. The V and J ends lost 3 bases and 10 bases respectively, with 12 bases between them. The CDR3 is made up of 12 amino acids.

The chain uses TRBV30 and TRBJ1-2; D gene unclear. The CDR3 is made up of 12 amino acids. Between the trimmed V and J ends, which lost 4 bases and 4 bases, there was a span of 10 bases. Germline V gene sequence: CDR1 GTSNPN, CDR2 SVGIG (reference sequence). As DNA, the CDR3 is TGTGCCTGGAAATCAGAAACCTATGGCTACACCTTC. It translates to CAWKSETYGYTF.

This clonotype was observed at least ten times. V is TRBV6-1 and J is TRBJ2-7; D is possibly TRBD2 (5 bases). The ends were cut back, 3 bases at V and 7 bases at J, with 13 bases in the middle. The CDR3 contains 13 residues. CDR1 MNHNS and CDR2 SASEGT come from the germline V gene. CDR3 bases: TGTGCCAGCAGTGACGGGAACTCTTGGGAGCAGTACTTC. This encodes CASSDGNSWEQYF.

The CDR3 here is CASSLVAEKKANYGYTF. CDR3 nucleotides: TGTGCCAGCAGCTTAGTCGCAGAGAAAAAAGCTAACTATGGCTACACCTTC. J is TRBJ1-2 and V is TRBV7-9; D gene uncertain. V was cut by 1 base and J by 0 bases, with 15 bases left in between. CDR1 is SEHNR and CDR2 is FQNEAQ in the germline V gene (reference sequence). The CDR3 is made up of 17 amino acids.

This clonotype has a handful of counts. V is TRBV30 and J is TRBJ2-2; 9 positions match TRBD2. V trimming: 0 bases; J trimming: 7 bases; junction bases outside the gene matches: 6. The CDR3 length is 15 residues. Germline CDR1 GTSNPN, CDR2 SVGIG (reference sequence). CDR3 nucleotides: TGTGCCTGGAGTGTACTTGCGGGAGGGCGCGGGGAGCTGTTTTTT. Translated, it gives CAWSVLAGGRGELFF.

This clonotype was detected only a few times. The chain couples TRBV6-2 or TRBV6-3 to TRBJ1-1, with D hard to call. Germline lookup yields CDR1 MNHEY and CDR2 SVGEGT. This CDR3 contains 13 residues. V was trimmed by 4 bases and J by 4 bases, leaving 10 bases between them. The CDR3 coding sequence is TGTGCCAGCAGTTTCCGGGTGGTCACTGAAGCTTTCTTT. It specifies CASSFRVVTEAFF.

The gene calls are TRBV18 and TRBJ1-1; no reliable D call. The CDR3 is 14 residues long. Trimming removed 3 bases at V and 2 bases at J, with 10 bases between. Per the germline V gene, CDR1 is KGHSH and CDR2 is LQKENI. The CDR3 loop is CASSPFGPNTEAFF. DNA for the CDR3: TGTGCCAGCTCACCTTTCGGACCCAACACTGAAGCTTTCTTT.

This clonotype has at least ten counts. The J gene is TRBJ2-1, the V gene TRBV25-1; no clear D. This CDR3 is 13 amino acids long. The V end was cut by 5 bases, the J end by 4 bases, with 9 bases between. CDR1 MGHDK and CDR2 SYGVNS come from the germline V gene. The CDR3 nucleotides are TGTGCCAGCAGTAATATCGGGTACAATGAGCAGTTCTTC. Amino acids: CASSNIGYNEQFF.

This clonotype showed up just a few times. The genes are TRBV29-1 and TRBJ2-6; TRBD1 agrees at 11 bases. The CDR3 spans 18 residues. V was pared by 5 bases and J by 2 bases, with 11 bases of the junction left unmatched. Germline V gene lookup returns CDR1 SQVTM and CDR2 ANQGSEA. In DNA, the CDR3 is TGCAGCGTTTTACTTTGGGGGGGACAGGGGGCTGGGGCCAACGTCCTGACTTTC. This gives the protein CSVLLWGGQGAGANVLTF.

This clonotype was picked up many times. The CDR3 region has the DNA TGTGCCAGCAGCTTAAGCATGGGTGGAAACGGCAATCAGCCCCAGCATTTT. Residues: CASSLSMGGNGNQPQHF. This rearrangement joins TRBV7-8 to TRBJ1-5; D gene ambiguous. Germline-derived CDR1 and CDR2 are SGHVS and FQNEAQ. V shed 2 bases and J shed 2 bases, with 16 bases lying between them. The CDR3 runs 17 residues.

About this clonotype itself: A clone one base away is much larger, so this may be a read error. The chain links TRBV28 to TRBJ1-6, with D uncertain. CDR3 length equals 15 residues. With 6 bases removed from V and 5 bases from J, the gap between germline ends came to 14 bases. Germline V gene sequence: CDR1 MDHEN, CDR2 SYDVKM. CDR3 bases: TGTGCCAGCAGATACTTCGGGGTTAATAATTCACCCCTCCACTTT. This codes for CASRYFGVNNSPLHF. The complete variable domain, with remaining parts taken from reference TRBV28 and TRBJ1-6, reads DVKVTQSSRYLVKRTGEKVFLECVQDMDHENMFWYRQDPGLGLRLIYFSYDVKMKEKGDIPEGYSVSREKKERFSLILESASTNQTSMYLCASRYFGVNNSPLHFGNGTRLTVT.

The V gene is TRBV9, the J gene TRBJ2-2, with TRBD2 as a possible D gene (6 bases). The CDR3 sequence is 14 residues long. Germline CDR1 SGDLS, CDR2 YYNGEE. Trimming left V 4 bases short and J 6 bases short, with 13 bases between. CDR3 sequence reads: CASSPHGGAGELFF. The CDR3 coding sequence is TGTGCCAGCAGCCCCCACGGGGGAGCCGGGGAGCTGTTTTTT.

Ten or more counts support this clonotype. The chain employs TRBV28 and TRBJ2-4; tentative D call: TRBD2 (7 bases). Deletions cut 4 bases from V and 7 bases from J, with 17 bases between. There are 15 residues in the CDR3. The germline CDR1 and CDR2 sequences are MDHEN and SYDVKM. The CDR3 spells CASSSRRTRGNIQYF. The CDR3 nucleotides read TGTGCCAGCAGTTCGCGAAGGACTAGGGGGAACATTCAGTACTTC.

The rearrangement joins TRBV6-1 to TRBJ2-1; tentatively, D is TRBD2 (6 bases). The CDR3 is 15 amino acids. Germline V gene data show CDR1 as MNHNS and CDR2 as SASEGT. The V gene lost 4 bases and the J gene lost 2 bases, with 12 bases spanning the gap. CDR3 coding DNA: TGTGCCAGCAGTGGCCGGGAGCGCGCCTACAATGAGCAGTTCTTC. This encodes CASSGRERAYNEQFF.

In its sample, this clonotype was seen a few times. The chain recombines TRBV10-3 with TRBJ2-2; D is uncertain. CDR1 and CDR2 (germline): ENHRY, SYGVKD. V gave up 3 bases and J gave up 3 bases, with 11 bases separating them. The CDR3 extends over 15 amino acids. The CDR3 spells CAISENPPDTGELFF. DNA for the CDR3: TGTGCCATCAGTGAAAACCCCCCCGACACCGGGGAGCTGTTTTTT.

The chain joins TRBV7-2 to TRBJ2-5; 9 bases line up with TRBD2. This CDR3 has 19 residues. V shed 5 bases and J 5 bases; nucleotides not matched to a gene: 21. CDR1 is SGHTA, CDR2 FQGNSA, per germline. As DNA, the CDR3 is TGTGCCAGCAGCCCATCAATAGCGGGAGTTGGGGGAGGTTGGGAGACCCAGTACTTC. Its protein product is CASSPSIAGVGGGWETQYF.

As to this clonotype: Given a much more abundant clone one base away, this may be a read error. This sequence joins TRBV28 and TRBJ1-5, with D possibly being TRBD1 (5 bases). The CDR3 has 15 amino acids. V dropped 6 bases and J dropped 0 bases, with 12 bases sitting between them. Germline loops: CDR1 MDHEN, CDR2 SYDVKM. CDR3 sequence: CASRVWGSSNQPQHF. CDR3 nucleotides: TGTGCCAGCAGAGTCTGGGGGTCTAGCAATCAGCCCCAGCATTTT.

This clonotype was recorded at least ten times. The chain uses TRBV11-2 and TRBJ2-3; TRBD1 matches 10 bases. Trimming took 5 bases from V and 1 from J; bases not matched to a gene: 3. The germline gives CDR1 SGHAT, CDR2 FQNNGV. This CDR3 contains 15 residues. This CDR3 reads CASSTGTGGTDTQYF. CDR3 nucleotides: TGTGCCAGCAGCACAGGGACAGGGGGCACAGATACGCAGTATTTT.

Only a few counts were recorded for this clonotype. The chain combines TRBV5-6 with TRBJ2-7; the D gene is possibly TRBD2 (6 bases). The V end lost 0 bases, the J end lost 6 bases, and 10 bases lay between the germline ends. CDR3 length: 13 residues. Germline values: CDR1 SGHDT, CDR2 YYEEEE. This chain's CDR3 is CASSLAAGSEQYF. The CDR3 nucleotides are TGTGCCAGCAGCTTGGCCGCGGGAAGCGAGCAGTACTTC.

The sample holds a few counts of this clonotype. The rearrangement links TRBV10-3 to TRBJ2-2; 7 positions match TRBD1. The CDR3 extends over 12 amino acids. The V segment lost 11 bases and the J segment 7 bases; nucleotides outside the gene matches: 7. CDR1 and CDR2 from the germline V gene are ENHRY and SYGVKD. CDR3 sequence: CASGTVLGELFF. As DNA, the CDR3 is TGTGCCTCCGGGACAGTCCTCGGGGAGCTGTTTTTT.